Listed below are T cell receptor beta chains from one sample, sequenced in a study of blood T cell repertoires in COVID-19. Produced via immunoSEQ multiplex PCR; TCRdb's table is partial and in-frame only. The table lists approximately 300,000 clones, 90% of them singletons, with under 7% in the top ten. Sequencing was carried out using peripheral blood. These receptors were obtained from a woman younger than 45 with COVID-19, enrolled during active disease. The CDR3 runs from the conserved cysteine through the conserved F or W. Fields, in order: D gene, V gene, clone size, J gene, CDR3 DNA, CDR3 protein. A D gene is named only where the DNA matches it firmly. Rows may omit the clone size; those that give it use once, few, many or a size class.

TRBD1	TRBV6-5	-	TRBJ1-5	TGTGCCAGCAGGGGGGTGACAGGGAGCAATCAGCCCCAGCATTTT	CASRGVTGSNQPQHF
-	TRBV28	few	TRBJ1-5	TGTGCCAGCAGTTCAGGGGACAATCAGCCCCAGCATTTT	CASSSGDNQPQHF
-	TRBV7-6	-	TRBJ2-2	TGTGCCAGCAGCTTAGGGACAGCCGCGACGGGGGAGCTGTTTTTT	CASSLGTAATGELFF
-	TRBV5-5	-	TRBJ1-1	TGTGCCAGCAGCTTGGTTCCACATACGAACACTGAAGCTTTCTTT	CASSLVPHTNTEAFF
-	TRBV29-1	few	TRBJ2-7	TGCAGCGCAGTAAGACAGGACTACGAGCAGTACTTC	CSAVRQDYEQYF
TRBD1	TRBV28	-	TRBJ2-2	TGTGCCAGCAGTTTGGGACAGTATAACACCGGGGAGCTGTTTTTT	CASSLGQYNTGELFF
TRBD1	TRBV28	-	TRBJ1-5	TGTGCCAGCAGTTTATTTGGACAGGGGGCGGTAGGCAATCAGCCCCAGCATTTT	CASSLFGQGAVGNQPQHF
TRBD1	TRBV28	-	TRBJ1-3	TGTGCCAGCAGTTGGACAGGGTCCGGAAACACCATATATTTT	CASSWTGSGNTIYF
-	TRBV9	-	TRBJ1-5	TGTGCCAGCAGCGCCGGACAGAGACATAGCAATCAGCCCCAGCATTTT	CASSAGQRHSNQPQHF
-	TRBV30	once	TRBJ1-3	TGTGCCTGGAGTGGTGGGAGAGGAAACACCATATATTTT	CAWSGGRGNTIYF
TRBD1	TRBV6-6	-	TRBJ2-7	TGTGCCAGCAGTTCACCCCGGGACAGGATAGGGTACGAGCAGTACTTC	CASSSPRDRIGYEQYF
-	TRBV7-9	-	TRBJ1-1	TGTGCCAGCCTTTCTGAGCGTACGAACACTGAAGCTTTCTTT	CASLSERTNTEAFF
-	TRBV7-7	-	TRBJ1-1	TGTGCTAGCAGCTCAAATGCTGAGGGGAACACTGAAGCTTTCTTT	CASSSNAEGNTEAFF
TRBD1	TRBV3-1/TRBV3-2	-	TRBJ2-1	TGTGCCAGCAGCCAAGGTCAGGGGGCCTACAATGAGCAGTTCTTC	CASSQGQGAYNEQFF
-	TRBV30	-	TRBJ1-4	TGTGCCTGGGGCTACTATACAGGGCCTCAGGGGAAACTGTTTTTT	CAWGYYTGPQGKLFF
-	TRBV2	-	TRBJ2-7	TGTGCCAGCAGTGTCCAGGAGGAGGAGCAGTACTTC	CASSVQEEEQYF
-	TRBV3-1/TRBV3-2	-	TRBJ2-3	TGTGCCAGCAGCCGTCGGACAGCCGGCACAGATACGCAGTATTTT	CASSRRTAGTDTQYF
-	TRBV5-1	-	TRBJ1-2	TGCGCCAGCAGTTCCTCTTCCGGGACAACCTATGGCTACACCTTC	CASSSSSGTTYGYTF
-	TRBV10-2	-	TRBJ2-3	TGCGCCAGCAGACGGGATTCGGTGGGTACGCAGTATTTT	CASRRDSVGTQYF
TRBD2	TRBV19	-	TRBJ2-3	TGTGCCAGTAGTATTTTGCGGGAGGGGACAGATACGCAGTATTTT	CASSILREGTDTQYF
-	TRBV5-1	-	TRBJ2-1	TGCGCCAGCAGCCTGACAGCCTACAATGAGCAGTTCTTC	CASSLTAYNEQFF
TRBD2	TRBV20-1	-	TRBJ2-1	TGCAGTGCTAGTCTGGCGGGGGCCTACAATGAGCAGTTCTTC	CSASLAGAYNEQFF
TRBD2	TRBV6-6	-	TRBJ2-5	TGTGCCAGCAGGGTAGGCGGGAGTGGGCGGAGAGAGACCCAGTACTTC	CASRVGGSGRRETQYF
TRBD2	TRBV3-1/TRBV3-2	few	TRBJ2-3	TGTGCCAGCAGCCAAGATAATGCGGGAGGAGGGGTACGCGATACGCAGTATTTT	CASSQDNAGGGVRDTQYF
TRBD2	TRBV7-9	-	TRBJ2-2	TGTGCCAGCAGGGCGGGAGCGGCCGGGGAGCTGTTTTTT	CASRAGAAGELFF
-	TRBV28	-	TRBJ1-6	TGTGCCAGCAGTTTCCTCGCAGGGAATTCACCCCTCCACTTT	CASSFLAGNSPLHF
TRBD1	TRBV3-1/TRBV3-2	once	TRBJ1-1	TGTGCCAGCAGCCCCATAGGAAGGGGGCTGAGTGAAGCTTTCTTT	CASSPIGRGLSEAFF
-	TRBV29-1	-	TRBJ2-7	TGCAGCGTTGAAGATAGTGGCACAGGGACAAACTACGAGCAGTACTTC	CSVEDSGTGTNYEQYF
-	TRBV29-1	-	TRBJ1-1	TGCAGCGTTGCCGGCAAGGAGAGGAACACTGAAGCTTTCTTT	CSVAGKERNTEAFF
TRBD1	TRBV5-1	-	TRBJ2-5	TGCGCCAGCAGCTTGCGACAGGACAGGGGTGGGGAGACCCAGTACTTC	CASSLRQDRGGETQYF
-	TRBV10-3	-	TRBJ1-1	TGTGCCGTCCAAACAGCCATGAACACTGAAGCTTTCTTT	CAVQTAMNTEAFF
TRBD1	TRBV9	-	TRBJ2-7	TGTGCCAGCAGCAAGGGACAGGGGACTGACTACGAGCAGTACTTC	CASSKGQGTDYEQYF
-	TRBV19	-	TRBJ1-6	TGTGCCAGTAGTATCAGCAGGGATAGGAATTCACCCCTCCACTTT	CASSISRDRNSPLHF
-	TRBV2	-	TRBJ2-5	TGTGCCAGCAGTACAAGGGGCGAGACCCAGTACTTC	CASSTRGETQYF
-	TRBV18	once	TRBJ2-7	TGTGCCAGCTCACCAGAGGGCGAGCAGTACTTC	CASSPEGEQYF
TRBD1	TRBV6-5	-	TRBJ1-5	TGTGCCAGCAGTCAGGGGGCTCCCAATCAGCCCCAGCATTTT	CASSQGAPNQPQHF
TRBD2	TRBV10-3	-	TRBJ2-4	TGTGCCATCAGTGCCGGGACTACTGGTAACATTCAGTACTTC	CAISAGTTGNIQYF
TRBD2	TRBV5-4	-	TRBJ2-1	TGTGCCAGCAGCTCCGGACTAGCGGGGAGCTCCTACAATGAGCAGTTCTTC	CASSSGLAGSSYNEQFF
-	TRBV25-1	-	TRBJ1-1	TGTGCCAGCAAGTGGGCAACTGAAGCTTTCTTT	CASKWATEAFF
-	TRBV11-2	-	TRBJ1-1	TGTGCCAGCAGCTTAACCATAACAGGGCATACTGAAGCTTTCTTT	CASSLTITGHTEAFF
TRBD2	TRBV3-1/TRBV3-2	-	TRBJ2-5	TGTGCCAGCAGCCCGGGGGGAGAGACCCAGTACTTC	CASSPGGETQYF
-	TRBV5-1	-	TRBJ2-5	TGCGCCAGCAGCGCGGGCTATCCGGGCGGGGTTGAGACCCAGTACTTC	CASSAGYPGGVETQYF
-	TRBV6-2/TRBV6-3	-	TRBJ1-1	TGTGCCAGCAGCCTACAGGGATGGGGCACTGAAGCTTTCTTT	CASSLQGWGTEAFF
-	TRBV9	-	TRBJ1-4	TGTGCCAGCAGCGTGGGGGGAGGGTCGGGTAATGAAAAACTGTTTTTT	CASSVGGGSGNEKLFF
-	TRBV7-3	-	TRBJ2-2	TGTGCCAGCAGCTTATCGAAGGGCAGGGCGAACACCGGGGAGCTGTTTTTT	CASSLSKGRANTGELFF
TRBD1	TRBV6-5	-	TRBJ2-1	TGTGCCAGCAGTCCACTTACAGGGGGCAATGAGCAGTTCTTC	CASSPLTGGNEQFF
-	TRBV5-7	-	TRBJ2-2	TGTGCCAGCAGCGGAGTCAGGGCCAACACCGGGGAGCTGTTTTTT	CASSGVRANTGELFF
TRBD2	TRBV9	-	TRBJ2-2	TGTGCCAGCAGCGCGGGACTAGCGGGACCCTTAAACACCGGGGAGCTGTTTTTT	CASSAGLAGPLNTGELFF